This entry describes one T cell receptor (beta chain). Its antigen is as yet unknown. The data stem from a study of OX40 agonist ivuxolimab in advanced cancers. Study-wide results and caveats: In the expanded peripheral T cells, antigen specificity was never determined. The study found among the lowest clonal expansion in partial responders at 0.1-3.0 mg/kg.

Profiled with immunoSEQ multiplex PCR; TCRdb holds only in-frame clones, not every one. The table lists about 84,000 clones, approximately 93% of them singletons. The CDR3 contains 12 residues. Per germline, CDR1 SEHNR and CDR2 FQNEAQ (reference sequence). V shed 5 bases and J 8 bases; nucleotides not matched to a gene: 2. Blood sampling took place at baseline, cycle 4 day 1, and cycle 7 day 1. This material consisted of CD4+ or CD8+ T cells sorted from blood, taken in a trial of the OX40 agonist ivuxolimab. The origin of this receptor is an adult with an advanced solid tumor such as melanoma, head and neck, liver or kidney cancer. The gene calls are TRBV7-9 and TRBJ1-2, with TRBD1 identical over 10 bases. CDR3 DNA sequence: TGTGCCAGCAGCGGACAGGGGGACGGCTACACCTTC. Protein product: CASSGQGDGYTF.